This passage covers 32 T cell receptor beta chains from one sample sequenced in a study of cytomegalovirus exposure and HLA in healthy donors. The PCR contained 60 Vbeta and 13 Jbeta primers. Libraries were prepared by immunoSEQ multiplex PCR; TCRdb keeps only in-frame clonotypes and omits some of them. This sample yields 120,000 to 150,000 clones, of which roughly 76% are seen a single time; roughly 2.9% belongs to the top ten. The specimen was PBMCs. The receptors were gathered from a woman in her twenties or thirties in good health and CMV-seronegative.

This clone was detected a few times. The chain is built from TRBV6-5 and TRBJ1-1; D perhaps matches TRBD1 (6 bases). This CDR3 comprises 13 residues. V was trimmed by 5 bases and J by 1 base, leaving 8 bases between them. From germline, CDR1 is MNHEY and CDR2 SVGAGI. The CDR3 DNA is TGTGCCAGCAGTAGGACAGCGAACACTGAAGCTTTCTTT. Protein: CASSRTANTEAFF.

This clone was detected only a few times. V is TRBV2 and J is TRBJ1-2; TRBD1 matches at 10 bases. The CDR3 extends over 15 amino acids. Germline values: CDR1 SNHLY, CDR2 FYNNEI. Germline trimming cut 0 bases from V and 5 bases from J; bases unmatched to any gene: 3. CDR3 protein: CASSEAPGQGYGYTF. CDR3 DNA: TGTGCCAGCAGTGAAGCGCCGGGACAGGGGTATGGCTACACCTTC.

CDR3 coding DNA: TGTGCCAGCAGTTACGGGGCGAAGGACACTGAAGCTTTCTTT. This encodes CASSYGAKDTEAFF. V and J are TRBV6-5 and TRBJ1-1; possibly TRBD1 for D (5 bases). The V gene lost 2 bases and the J gene lost 3 bases, with 10 bases spanning the gap. Per germline, CDR1 MNHEY and CDR2 SVGAGI. The CDR3 totals 14 residues.

Comment on this clone: Other DNA variants within this sample encode the same CDR3. The gene calls are TRBV7-9 and TRBJ2-7; the match to TRBD2 covers 8 bases. The CDR3 is made up of 15 amino acids. V shed 4 bases, J shed 0 bases, and the junction held 5 bases outside the gene matches. Per the germline V gene, CDR1 is SEHNR and CDR2 is FQNEAQ (reference sequence). The CDR3 sequence: CASSSSSGSSYEQYF. The CDR3 DNA reads TGTGCCAGCAGCTCCTCTAGCGGGTCCTCCTACGAGCAGTACTTC.

V gene TRBV5-4 combines with J gene TRBJ2-2, with 7 bases lining up with TRBD1. V was pared by 7 bases and J by 2 bases, with 8 bases of the junction left unmatched. Germline CDR1 SGHNT, CDR2 YYREEE (reference sequence). The CDR3 consists of 15 residues. CDR3 coding DNA: TGTGCCAGCGGCACCGGGACAGAAAACACCGGGGAGCTGTTTTTT. This codes for CASGTGTENTGELFF.

The rearrangement joins TRBV7-6 to TRBJ2-5; D is ambiguous. The CDR3 totals 13 residues. Between the trimmed V and J ends, which lost 5 bases and 1 base, there was a span of 8 bases. CDR1 is SGHVS, CDR2 FNYEAQ, per germline. Written as DNA, the CDR3 is TGTGCCAGCAGCGTCCTCCCCCAAGAGACCCAGTACTTC. Translating it yields CASSVLPQETQYF. Drawing the rest from reference TRBV7-6 and TRBJ2-5, the complete variable domain is GAGVSQSPRYKVTKRGQDVALRCDPISGHVSLYWYRQALGQGPEFLTYFNYEAQQDKSGLPNDRFSAERPEGSISTLTIQRTEQRDSAMYRCASSVLPQETQYFGPGTRLLVL.

The chain is built from TRBV9 and TRBJ2-3; no firm D call. Germline loops: CDR1 SGDLS, CDR2 YYNGEE. Trimming took off 4 bases at V and 4 bases at J, with 10 bases between the two ends. The CDR3 contains 13 residues. The CDR3 DNA reads as TGTGCCAGCAGCCCCGACACGGCAGATACGCAGTATTTT. Translating it yields CASSPDTADTQYF.

The chain links TRBV11-2 to TRBJ2-1; TRBD2 matches at 10 bases. This CDR3 has 18 amino acids. V trimming: 1 base; J trimming: 2 bases; junction bases outside the gene matches: 8. Germline CDR1 is SGHAT and CDR2 is FQNNGV. The CDR3 sequence: CASSLGTSGRAAYNEQFF. The CDR3 DNA follows: TGTGCCAGCAGCTTAGGGACAAGCGGGAGGGCCGCCTACAATGAGCAGTTCTTC.

The chain has TRBV11-3 and TRBJ2-3, with 8 positions matching TRBD2. The junction had 7 bases not matched to a gene; V was cut back by 5 bases and J by 3 bases. The CDR3 sequence is 15 residues long. Germline assignment: CDR1 SGHNT and CDR2 YENEEA. CDR3 coding DNA: TGTGCCAGCAGCCTTAATAGCGGGGTGACAGATACGCAGTATTTT. Encoded protein: CASSLNSGVTDTQYF.

The genes are TRBV2 and TRBJ2-7, with D perhaps matching TRBD2 (6 bases). The CDR3 consists of 15 residues. Germline V gene lookup returns CDR1 SNHLY and CDR2 FYNNEI. The germline V and J ends were trimmed by 3 bases and 0 bases, with 12 bases remaining between them. Here the CDR3 DNA reads TGTGCCAGCAGTGAGGGGAGGTGGGGCTCCTACGAGCAGTACTTC. Translated: CASSEGRWGSYEQYF.

To note about this clone: A junction boundary mismatches the germline segment, possibly from a read error. The chain uses TRBV7-9 and TRBJ2-5, with TRBD2 matching 9 bases. Per germline, CDR1 SEHNR and CDR2 FQNEAQ (reference sequence). The CDR3 has 16 amino acids. The CDR3 nucleotides read TGTTCCAGCAGCTTATCACTCGCGGGGGGGGCAGAGACCCAGTACTTC. Translating it yields CSSSLSLAGGAETQYF.

V usage is TRBV7-2 and J usage is TRBJ1-5; D is possibly TRBD1 (6 bases). The CDR3 spans 15 residues. From germline, CDR1 is SGHTA and CDR2 FQGNSA. V lost 7 bases and J lost 2, with 15 bases in between. The CDR3 bases are TGTGCCAGCACACAGCAGACAGGAGGCAATCAGCCCCAGCATTTT. Translating it yields CASTQQTGGNQPQHF.

This clone was detected only once. A read error may account for a junction end that differs from germline. The DNA for the CDR3 is TGTGCCTGCAGCTTAGCCCCCGGGACTAGCGGGATCAATGAGCAGTTCTTC. Translation gives CACSLAPGTSGINEQFF. The chain joins TRBV7-6 to TRBJ2-1, with 13 bases fitting TRBD2. Germline V gives CDR1 SGHVS, CDR2 FNYEAQ. This CDR3 region has 17 residues.

The chain is built from TRBV5-1 and TRBJ2-6; 8 bases agree with TRBD1. Germline V gene lookup returns CDR1 SGHRS and CDR2 YFSETQ. With V trimmed by 4 bases and J by 0 bases, 6 bases remained unmatched. This CDR3 has 17 residues. For the CDR3, the DNA is TGCGCCAGCAGCAGGCAGGGGGCCTCCTCTGGGGCCAACGTCCTGACTTTC. The encoded protein is CASSRQGASSGANVLTF.

This clone came up once. The chain uses TRBV7-9 and TRBJ2-6; 8 positions match TRBD1. CDR3 length: 18 amino acids. With V trimmed by 7 bases and J by 4 bases, 15 bases remained unmatched. Germline values: CDR1 SEHNR, CDR2 FQNEAQ (reference sequence). This chain's CDR3 is CASTPQGQVLDGANVLTF. Written as DNA, the CDR3 is TGTGCCAGCACCCCCCAGGGACAGGTCTTAGACGGGGCCAACGTCCTGACTTTC. Full variable domain (remainder filled in from reference TRBV7-9 and TRBJ2-6): DTGVSQNPRHKITKRGQNVTFRCDPISEHNRLYWYRQTLGQGPEFLTYFQNEAQLEKSRLLSDRFSAERPKGSFSTLEIQRTEQGDSAMYLCASTPQGQVLDGANVLTFGAGSRLTVL.

This clone was seen a single time. This chain joins TRBV18 and TRBJ1-1, with TRBD1 as a possible D gene (6 bases). Trimming cost V 7 bases and J 7 bases, with 16 bases left between them. Germline V CDR1 and CDR2: KGHSH, LQKENI. CDR3 size: 13 residues. This chain's CDR3 is CASCDRNCLEAFF. The CDR3 nucleotides read TGTGCCAGCTGTGACAGGAACTGTCTTGAAGCTTTCTTT.

This chain uses TRBV30 with TRBJ1-1, with D possibly TRBD1 on 6 matching bases. V lost 4 bases and J lost 8, with 11 bases in between. The germline CDR1 and CDR2 sequences are GTSNPN and SVGIG (reference sequence). The CDR3 contains 11 residues. CDR3 in amino acids: CAWKQTGEAFF. The CDR3, as DNA: TGTGCCTGGAAACAAACAGGGGAAGCTTTCTTT. Full variable domain (remainder filled in from reference TRBV30 and TRBJ1-1): SQTIHQWPATLVQPVGSPLSLECTVEGTSNPNLYWYRQAAGRGLQLLFYSVGIGQISSEVPQNLSASRPQDRQFILSSKKLLLSDSGFYLCAWKQTGEAFFGQGTRLTVV.

This chain links TRBV13 with TRBJ1-6, with 11 bases fitting TRBD1. The length of the CDR3 is 15 residues. The germline gives CDR1 PRHDT, CDR2 FYEKMQ (reference sequence). With 1 base clipped from V and 8 bases from J, the junction kept 1 base outside the gene matches. The CDR3: CASSLAGQGDSPLHF. The CDR3 nucleotides read TGTGCCAGCAGCTTAGCGGGACAGGGGGATTCACCCCTCCACTTT.

The chain joins TRBV7-3 to TRBJ1-2; D not resolved. The CDR3 is 13 residues long. The V gene lost 5 bases and the J gene lost 4 bases, with 11 bases spanning the gap. The germline V gene encodes CDR1 SGHTA and CDR2 FQGTGA. DNA for the CDR3: TGTGCCAGCAGCCCGCGGGAGGGCTATGGCTACACCTTC. This translates into CASSPREGYGYTF.

In its sample, this clone was seen once. V is TRBV6-5 and J is TRBJ1-1; D remains unclear. This CDR3 has 14 residues. Trimming left V 1 base short and J 7 bases short, with 13 bases between. From germline, CDR1 is MNHEY and CDR2 SVGAGI. DNA of the CDR3: TGTGCCAGCAGTTACTATTTGAGCGGTTGTGAAGCTTTCTTT. This encodes CASSYYLSGCEAFF.

The J gene is TRBJ2-3, the V gene TRBV7-9; D ambiguous. Germline CDR1 and CDR2: SEHNR and FQNEAQ (reference sequence). Trimming cost V 1 base and J 2 bases, with 10 bases left between them. The CDR3 has 15 amino acids. In DNA form, the CDR3 reads TGTGCCAGCAGCTTAGTGCCCAGTAACACAGATACGCAGTATTTT. Translation gives CASSLVPSNTDTQYF.

This chain uses TRBV5-6 with TRBJ2-7; D is possibly TRBD1 (6 bases). The CDR3 totals 13 residues. The V and J ends lost 0 bases and 5 bases respectively, with 9 bases between them. The germline gives CDR1 SGHDT, CDR2 YYEEEE. The CDR3 region has the DNA TGTGCCAGCAGCTTGGACAGGGATCACGAGCAGTACTTC. As protein: CASSLDRDHEQYF. The whole variable domain, filled in from reference TRBV5-6 and TRBJ2-7, reads DAGVTQSPTHLIKTRGQQVTLRCSPKSGHDTVSWYQQALGQGPQFIFQYYEEEERQRGNFPDRFSGHQFPNYSSELNVNALLLGDSALYLCASSLDRDHEQYFGPGTRLTVT.

The CDR3 region has the DNA TGTGCCAGCAGCCCGGGACTAGCGGGGTCCTACGAGCAGTACTTC. This codes for CASSPGLAGSYEQYF. This chain uses TRBV7-2 with TRBJ2-7; 13 positions agree with TRBD2. Germline CDR1 SGHTA, CDR2 FQGNSA. CDR3 length equals 15 residues. V dropped 5 bases and J dropped 1; count of bases not matched to a gene: 2.

V is TRBV18 and J is TRBJ2-5; D not resolved. CDR1 is KGHSH, CDR2 LQKENI, per germline. CDR3 length: 13 residues. V lost 2 bases to trimming and J lost 3 bases, with 7 bases between them. DNA for the CDR3: TGTGCCAGCTCACCAGCACAGAAAGAGACCCAGTACTTC. Translation: CASSPAQKETQYF.

V and J are TRBV2 and TRBJ1-2, with D possibly being TRBD1 (6 bases). V shed 7 bases and J shed 2 bases, with 17 bases lying between them. CDR1 and CDR2 from the germline V gene are SNHLY and FYNNEI. The CDR3 runs 15 residues. The CDR3 is CASKLRQDPNYGYTF. The CDR3 bases are TGTGCCAGCAAGCTCAGACAGGACCCAAACTATGGCTACACCTTC.

This rearrangement joins TRBV27 to TRBJ2-5; maybe TRBD2 (6 bases). Trimming removed 0 bases at V and 6 bases at J, with 14 bases between. The CDR3 is made up of 15 amino acids. Per germline, CDR1 MNHEY and CDR2 SMNVEV (reference sequence). The CDR3 sequence is CASSLSAGTLQTQYF. CDR3 DNA sequence: TGTGCCAGCAGTTTATCGGCGGGAACCCTCCAGACCCAGTACTTC.

This chain's CDR3 is CASSVGTGELFF. The DNA of the CDR3 is TGTGCCAGCAGCGTCGGCACCGGGGAGCTGTTTTTT. The rearrangement joins TRBV9 to TRBJ2-2; D unclear. CDR1 is SGDLS, CDR2 YYNGEE, per germline. Trimming removed 2 bases from V and 4 bases from J, with 3 bases in between. This CDR3 is 12 amino acids long.

In its sample, this clone was seen a few times. The J gene is TRBJ2-7, the V gene TRBV10-3; the match to TRBD2 covers 13 bases. The CDR3 is 15 residues long. The J segment lost 5 bases and the V segment lost 4 bases, leaving 5 bases of the junction unmatched. CDR1 and CDR2 from the germline V gene are ENHRY and SYGVKD. In DNA form, the CDR3 reads TGTGCCATCAGTGGGGGGACTAGCGGGAAAAACGAGCAGTACTTC. Amino acid sequence: CAISGGTSGKNEQYF.

As regards this clone: One end of the junction fails to match germline, which may point to a read error. The rearrangement uses TRBV7-9 and TRBJ1-1; D ambiguous. This CDR3 region has 15 residues. Germline V gene sequence: CDR1 SEHNR, CDR2 FQNEAQ (reference sequence). CDR3 in DNA: TGTGCCAGCAGCAACCAATGGAGGCCGAACACTGAAGCTTCCTTT. The encoded protein is CASSNQWRPNTEASF. Complete variable domain (other parts from reference TRBV7-9 and TRBJ1-1): DTGVSQNPRHKITKRGQNVTFRCDPISEHNRLYWYRQTLGQGPEFLTYFQNEAQLEKSRLLSDRFSAERPKGSFSTLEIQRTEQGDSAMYLCASSNQWRPNTEASFGQGTRLTVV.

This clone has just one count. The CDR3 coding sequence is TGTGCCAGCAGCTTGGTCAGGGGGCATACTGAAGCTTTCTTT. As protein: CASSLVRGHTEAFF. This chain joins TRBV5-6 and TRBJ1-1; TRBD1 aligns across 8 bases. Trimming removed 0 bases from V and 5 bases from J; junction bases left unmatched: 3. Germline V gives CDR1 SGHDT, CDR2 YYEEEE. The CDR3 totals 14 residues. Looking up the rest from reference TRBV5-6 and TRBJ1-1 gives the full variable domain: DAGVTQSPTHLIKTRGQQVTLRCSPKSGHDTVSWYQQALGQGPQFIFQYYEEEERQRGNFPDRFSGHQFPNYSSELNVNALLLGDSALYLCASSLVRGHTEAFFGQGTRLTVV.

The chain joins TRBV6-5 to TRBJ2-5, with TRBD1 as a possible D gene (5 bases). The J call is uncertain, as TRBJ2-7 better fits the DNA end. CDR3 length: 16 amino acids. Looked up from germline, CDR1 is MNHEY and CDR2 is SVGAGI. The CDR3 region has the DNA TGTGCCAGCAGTTACTCAGCAGGGCGCCCCTCCTACGAGCAGTACTTC. This gives the protein CASSYSAGRPSYEQYF.

The rearrangement joins TRBV5-4 to TRBJ1-2; D perhaps matches TRBD1 (6 bases). V dropped 7 bases and J dropped 5 bases, with 21 bases sitting between them. This CDR3 has 15 residues. Germline values: CDR1 SGHNT, CDR2 YYREEE (reference sequence). CDR3: CASEPSGQGIYGYTF. CDR3 coding DNA: TGTGCCAGCGAACCGTCGGGCCAGGGGATTTATGGCTACACCTTC.